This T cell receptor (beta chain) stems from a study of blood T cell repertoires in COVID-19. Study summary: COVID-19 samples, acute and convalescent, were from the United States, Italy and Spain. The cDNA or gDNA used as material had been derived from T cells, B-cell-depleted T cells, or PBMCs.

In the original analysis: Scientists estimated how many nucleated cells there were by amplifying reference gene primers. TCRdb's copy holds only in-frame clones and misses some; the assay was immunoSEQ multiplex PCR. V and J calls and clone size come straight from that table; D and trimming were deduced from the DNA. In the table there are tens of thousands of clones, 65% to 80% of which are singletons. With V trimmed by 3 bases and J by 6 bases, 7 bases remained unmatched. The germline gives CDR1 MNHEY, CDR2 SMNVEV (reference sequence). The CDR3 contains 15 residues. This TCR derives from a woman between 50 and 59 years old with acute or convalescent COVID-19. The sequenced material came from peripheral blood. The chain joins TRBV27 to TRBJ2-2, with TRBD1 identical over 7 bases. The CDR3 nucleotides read TGTGCCAGCAGTTTGGGGACAGCCCTTCCCGGGGAGCTGTTTTTT. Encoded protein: CASSLGTALPGELFF.